This TCR beta chain stems from a study of identical twins. TCRdb re-called the 5' RACE reads with MiXCR, one entry per CDR3 protein. The table has some 320,000 distinct CDR3 sequences, around 12% seen once. Whole-study results and caveats: Model-predicted out-of-frame TCR alpha sharing fell below observed values in monozygotic twins. Abundant beta clonotypes from cord blood had fewer insertions, unlike memory repertoires, which showed none. Cross-sectional statistics, not tracking of the same donors, supported the conclusions.

The CDR3 totals 15 residues. CDR1 and CDR2 from the germline V gene are PRHDT and FYEKMQ (reference sequence). After removal of 4 bases from V and 8 bases from J, the junction contained 9 bases not matched to a gene. This clonotype occurred a few times. Its antigen is not identified. The same specimen was also included in a second study, on yellow fever vaccine responses in identical twins. That paper states: Reportedly, the T cell response mounted by twins to vaccine seemed partly convergent, partly personalized.

The chain links TRBV13 to TRBJ2-1; 9 bases map to TRBD2. The sequence was obtained from a woman younger than 35 in good health. Sequencing used CD8+ T cells sorted from blood. CDR3 amino acids: CASSSTSGNGHEQFF. CDR3 in DNA: TGTGCCAGCAGCTCGACTAGCGGCAATGGTCATGAGCAGTTCTTC.